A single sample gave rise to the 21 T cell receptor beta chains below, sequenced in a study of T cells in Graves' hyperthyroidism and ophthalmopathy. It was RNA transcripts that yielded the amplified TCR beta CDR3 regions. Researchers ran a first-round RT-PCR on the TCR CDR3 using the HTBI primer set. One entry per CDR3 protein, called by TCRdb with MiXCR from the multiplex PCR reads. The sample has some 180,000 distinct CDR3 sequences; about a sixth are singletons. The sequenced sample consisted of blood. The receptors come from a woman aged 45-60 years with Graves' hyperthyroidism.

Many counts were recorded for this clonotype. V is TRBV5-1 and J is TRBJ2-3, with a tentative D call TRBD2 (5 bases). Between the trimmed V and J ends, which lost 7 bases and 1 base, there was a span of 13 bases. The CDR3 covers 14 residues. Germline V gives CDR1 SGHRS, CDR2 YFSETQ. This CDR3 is CASGRTAGTDTQYF. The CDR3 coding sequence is TGCGCCAGCGGGCGGACTGCCGGCACAGATACGCAGTATTTT.

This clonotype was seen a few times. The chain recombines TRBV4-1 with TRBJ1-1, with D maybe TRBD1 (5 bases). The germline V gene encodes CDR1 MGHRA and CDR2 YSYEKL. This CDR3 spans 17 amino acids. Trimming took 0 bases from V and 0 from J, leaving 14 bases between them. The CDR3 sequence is CASSQDPHDSLNTEAFF. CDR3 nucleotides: TGCGCCAGCAGCCAAGATCCGCACGACAGCCTGAACACTGAAGCTTTCTTT.

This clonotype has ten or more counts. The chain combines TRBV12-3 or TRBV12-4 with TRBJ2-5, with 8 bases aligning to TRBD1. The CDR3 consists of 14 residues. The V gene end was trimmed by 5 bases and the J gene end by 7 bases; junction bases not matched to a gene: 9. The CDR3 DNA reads TGTGCCAGCAGTACTCTGGACAGGGTGGTGACCCAGTACTTC. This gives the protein CASSTLDRVVTQYF.

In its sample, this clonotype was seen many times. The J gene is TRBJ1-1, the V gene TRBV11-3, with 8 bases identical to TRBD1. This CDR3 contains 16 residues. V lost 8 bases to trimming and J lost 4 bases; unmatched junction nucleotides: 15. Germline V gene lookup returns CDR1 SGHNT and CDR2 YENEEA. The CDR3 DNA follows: TGTGCCAGCTCCGAAGGAACAGGGGGATTTAGCACTGAAGCTTTCTTT. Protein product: CASSEGTGGFSTEAFF.

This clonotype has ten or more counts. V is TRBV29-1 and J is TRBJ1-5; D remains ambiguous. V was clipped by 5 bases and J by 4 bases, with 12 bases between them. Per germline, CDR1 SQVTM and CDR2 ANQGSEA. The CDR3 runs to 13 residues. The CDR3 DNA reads TGCAGCGTTCATTCGGGCATGAATCAGCCCCAGCATTTT. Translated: CSVHSGMNQPQHF.

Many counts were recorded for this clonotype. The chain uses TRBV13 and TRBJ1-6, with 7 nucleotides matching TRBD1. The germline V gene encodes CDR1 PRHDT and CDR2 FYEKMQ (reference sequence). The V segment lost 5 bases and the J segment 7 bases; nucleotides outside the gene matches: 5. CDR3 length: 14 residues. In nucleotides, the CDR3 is TGTGCCAGCAGCCTAGACAGGGTGAATTCACCCCTCCACTTT. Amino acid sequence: CASSLDRVNSPLHF.

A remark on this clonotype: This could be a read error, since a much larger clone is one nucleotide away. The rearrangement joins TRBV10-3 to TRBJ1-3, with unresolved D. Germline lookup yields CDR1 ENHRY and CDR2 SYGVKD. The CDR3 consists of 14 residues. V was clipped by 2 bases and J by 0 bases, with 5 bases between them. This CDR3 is CAISEPTSGNTIYF. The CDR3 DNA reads TGTGCCATCAGTGAGCCCACCTCTGGAAACACCATATATTTT.

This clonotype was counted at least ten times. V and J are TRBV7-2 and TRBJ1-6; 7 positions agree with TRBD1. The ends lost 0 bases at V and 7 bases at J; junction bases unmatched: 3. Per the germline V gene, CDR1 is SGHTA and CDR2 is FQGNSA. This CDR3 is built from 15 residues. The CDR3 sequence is CASSLAMDRNSPLHF. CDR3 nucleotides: TGTGCCAGCAGCTTAGCTATGGACAGGAATTCACCCCTCCACTTT.

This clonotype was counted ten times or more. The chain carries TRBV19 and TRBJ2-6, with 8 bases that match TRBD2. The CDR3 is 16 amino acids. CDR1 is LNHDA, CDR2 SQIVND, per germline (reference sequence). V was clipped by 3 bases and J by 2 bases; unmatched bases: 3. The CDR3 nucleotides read TGTGCCAGTAGTATCCGGGGGGGAACTGGGGCCAACGTCCTGACTTTC. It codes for CASSIRGGTGANVLTF.

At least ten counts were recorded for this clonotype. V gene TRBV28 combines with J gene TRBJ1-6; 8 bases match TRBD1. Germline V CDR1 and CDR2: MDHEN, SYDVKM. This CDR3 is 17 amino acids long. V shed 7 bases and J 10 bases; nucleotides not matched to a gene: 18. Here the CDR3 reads CASKRDTTGVRLSPLHF. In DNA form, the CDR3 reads TGTGCCAGCAAACGAGACACGACAGGGGTGAGATTATCACCCCTCCACTTT.

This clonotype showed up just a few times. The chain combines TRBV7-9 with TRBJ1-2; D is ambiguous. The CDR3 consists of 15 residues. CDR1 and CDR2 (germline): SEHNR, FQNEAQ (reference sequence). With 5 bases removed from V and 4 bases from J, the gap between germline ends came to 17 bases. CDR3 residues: CASSLSSGPAYGYTF. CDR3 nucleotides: TGTGCCAGCAGCCTCAGTAGTGGACCGGCCTATGGCTACACCTTC.

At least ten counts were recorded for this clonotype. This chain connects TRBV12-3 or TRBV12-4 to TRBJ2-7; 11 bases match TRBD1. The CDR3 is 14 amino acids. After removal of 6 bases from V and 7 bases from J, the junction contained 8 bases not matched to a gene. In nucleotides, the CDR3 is TGTGCCAGCAGCCCTGGACAGGGGGCGCAAGAGCAGTACTTC. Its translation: CASSPGQGAQEQYF.

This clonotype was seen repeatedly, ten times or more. The CDR3 here is CASSPQGTYNEQFF. In DNA form, the CDR3 reads TGTGCCAGCAGTCCGCAGGGCACCTACAATGAGCAGTTCTTC. V and J are TRBV27 and TRBJ2-1, with a tentative D call TRBD1 (5 bases). V lost 5 bases and J 2 bases, leaving 10 bases between the germline ends. CDR3 length equals 14 residues. The germline CDR1 and CDR2 sequences are MNHEY and SMNVEV (reference sequence).

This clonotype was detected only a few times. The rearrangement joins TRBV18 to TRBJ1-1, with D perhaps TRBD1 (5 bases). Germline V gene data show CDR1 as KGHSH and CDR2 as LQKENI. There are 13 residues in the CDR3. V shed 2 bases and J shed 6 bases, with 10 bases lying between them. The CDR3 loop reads CASSPESGAEAFF. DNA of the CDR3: TGTGCCAGCTCACCAGAATCGGGGGCTGAAGCTTTCTTT. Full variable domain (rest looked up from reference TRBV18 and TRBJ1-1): NAGVMQNPRHLVRRRGQEARLRCSPMKGHSHVYWYRQLPEEGLKFMVYLQKENIIDESGMPKERFSAEFPKEGPSILRIQQVVRGDSAAYFCASSPESGAEAFFGQGTRLTVV.

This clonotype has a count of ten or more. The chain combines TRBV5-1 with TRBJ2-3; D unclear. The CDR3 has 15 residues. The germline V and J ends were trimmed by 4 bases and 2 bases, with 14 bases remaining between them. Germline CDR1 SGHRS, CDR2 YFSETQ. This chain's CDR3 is CASSLGLLNTDTQYF. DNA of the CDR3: TGCGCCAGCAGCCTGGGCCTCCTGAACACAGATACGCAGTATTTT.

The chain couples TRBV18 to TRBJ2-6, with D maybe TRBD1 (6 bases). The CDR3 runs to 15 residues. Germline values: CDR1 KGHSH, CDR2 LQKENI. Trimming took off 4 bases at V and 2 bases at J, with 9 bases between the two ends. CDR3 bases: TGTGCCAGCTCACTAACAGGGCCTGGGGCCAACGTCCTGACTTTC. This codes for CASSLTGPGANVLTF.

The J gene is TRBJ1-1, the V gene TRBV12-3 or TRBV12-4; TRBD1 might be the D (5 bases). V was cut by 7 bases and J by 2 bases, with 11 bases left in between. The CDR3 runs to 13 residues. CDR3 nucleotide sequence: TGTGCCAGCAAACTGACAGCTAACACTGAAGCTTTCTTT. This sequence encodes CASKLTANTEAFF.

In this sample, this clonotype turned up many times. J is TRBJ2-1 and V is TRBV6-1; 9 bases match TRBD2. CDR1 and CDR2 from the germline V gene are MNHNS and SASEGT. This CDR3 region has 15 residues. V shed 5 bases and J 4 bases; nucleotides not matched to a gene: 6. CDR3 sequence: CASSYSGGRYNEQFF. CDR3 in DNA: TGTGCCAGCAGTTATAGCGGGGGCCGATACAATGAGCAGTTCTTC.

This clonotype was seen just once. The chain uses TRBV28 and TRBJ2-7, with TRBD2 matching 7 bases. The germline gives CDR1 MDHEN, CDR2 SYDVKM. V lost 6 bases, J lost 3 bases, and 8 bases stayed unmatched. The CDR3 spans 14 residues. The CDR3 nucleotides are TGTGCCAGCAGCTCTTCGGGACTACGCTACGAGCAGTACTTC. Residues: CASSSSGLRYEQYF.

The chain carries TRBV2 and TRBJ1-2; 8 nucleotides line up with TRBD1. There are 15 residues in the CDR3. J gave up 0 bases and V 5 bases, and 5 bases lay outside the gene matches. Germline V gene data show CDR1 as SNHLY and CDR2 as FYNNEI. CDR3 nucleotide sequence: TGTGCCAGCAGTCTCGAACAGGGGGCTAACTATGGCTACACCTTC. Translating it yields CASSLEQGANYGYTF.

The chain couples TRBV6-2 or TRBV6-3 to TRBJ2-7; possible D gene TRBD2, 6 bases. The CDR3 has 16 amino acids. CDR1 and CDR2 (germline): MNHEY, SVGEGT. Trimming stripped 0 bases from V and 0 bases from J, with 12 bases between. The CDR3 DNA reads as TGTGCCAGCAGTTACTCAGCGGGCCTCCTCTCCTACGAGCAGTACTTC. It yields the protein CASSYSAGLLSYEQYF.